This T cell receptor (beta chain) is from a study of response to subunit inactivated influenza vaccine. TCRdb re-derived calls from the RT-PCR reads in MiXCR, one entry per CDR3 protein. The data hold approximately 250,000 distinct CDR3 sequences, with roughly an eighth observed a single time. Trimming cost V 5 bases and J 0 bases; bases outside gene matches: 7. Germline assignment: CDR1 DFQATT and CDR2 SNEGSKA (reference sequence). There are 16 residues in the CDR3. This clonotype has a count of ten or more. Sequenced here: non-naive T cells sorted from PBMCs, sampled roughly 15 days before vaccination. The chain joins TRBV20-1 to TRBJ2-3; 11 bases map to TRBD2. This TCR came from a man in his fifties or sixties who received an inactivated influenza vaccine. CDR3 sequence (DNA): TGCAGTGCTTCTCCCCGACTAGCGGGGAGCACAGATACGCAGTATTTT. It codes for CSASPRLAGSTDTQYF.